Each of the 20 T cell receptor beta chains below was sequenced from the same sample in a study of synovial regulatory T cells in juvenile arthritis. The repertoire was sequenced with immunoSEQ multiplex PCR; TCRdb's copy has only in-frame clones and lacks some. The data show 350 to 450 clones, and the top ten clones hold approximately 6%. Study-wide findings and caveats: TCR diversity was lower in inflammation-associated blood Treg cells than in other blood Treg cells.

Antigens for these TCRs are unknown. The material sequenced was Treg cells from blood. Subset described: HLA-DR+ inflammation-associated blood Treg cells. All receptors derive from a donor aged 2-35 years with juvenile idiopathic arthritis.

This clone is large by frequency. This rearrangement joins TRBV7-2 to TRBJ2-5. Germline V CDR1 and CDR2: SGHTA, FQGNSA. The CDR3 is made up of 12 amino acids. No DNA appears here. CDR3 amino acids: CASRLSGETQYF.

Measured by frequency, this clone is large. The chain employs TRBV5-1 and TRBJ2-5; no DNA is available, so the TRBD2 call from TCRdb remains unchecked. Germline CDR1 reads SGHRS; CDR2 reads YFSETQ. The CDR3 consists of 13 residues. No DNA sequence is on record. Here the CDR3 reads CASSGLFQETQYF. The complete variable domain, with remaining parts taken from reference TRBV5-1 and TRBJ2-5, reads KAGVTQTPRYLIKTRGQQVTLSCSPISGHRSVSWYQQTPGQGLQFLFEYFSETQRNKGNFPGRFSGRQFSNSRSEMNVSTLELGDSALYLCASSGLFQETQYFGPGTRLLVL.

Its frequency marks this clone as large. The CDR3 here is CASSPRTGGYNQPQHF. The gene calls are TRBV5-8 and TRBJ1-5; TCRdb's D gene call, TRBD1, goes unchecked for lack of DNA. The CDR3 consists of 16 residues. Nucleotide data are not available. The germline CDR1 and CDR2 sequences are SGHTS and YDEGEE.

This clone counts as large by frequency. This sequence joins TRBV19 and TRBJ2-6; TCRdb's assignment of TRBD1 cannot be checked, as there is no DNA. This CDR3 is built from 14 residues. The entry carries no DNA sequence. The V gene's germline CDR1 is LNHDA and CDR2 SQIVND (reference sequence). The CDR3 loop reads CASRAGYGANVLTF. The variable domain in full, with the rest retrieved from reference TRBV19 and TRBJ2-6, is DGGITQSPKYLFRKEGQNVTLSCEQNLNHDAMYWYRQDPGQGLRLIYYSQIVNDFQKGDIAEGYSVSREKKESFPLTVTSAQKNPTAFYLCASRAGYGANVLTFGAGSRLTVL.

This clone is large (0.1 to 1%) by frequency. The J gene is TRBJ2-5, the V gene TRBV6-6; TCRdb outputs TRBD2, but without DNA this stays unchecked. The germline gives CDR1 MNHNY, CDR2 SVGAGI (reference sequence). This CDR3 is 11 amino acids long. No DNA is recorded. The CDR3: CASATRETQYF.

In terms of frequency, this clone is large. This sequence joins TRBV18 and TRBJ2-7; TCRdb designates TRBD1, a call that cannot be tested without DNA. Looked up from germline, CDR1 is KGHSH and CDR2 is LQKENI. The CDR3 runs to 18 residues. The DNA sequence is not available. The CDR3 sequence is CASSPQVGSPLSSYEQYF.

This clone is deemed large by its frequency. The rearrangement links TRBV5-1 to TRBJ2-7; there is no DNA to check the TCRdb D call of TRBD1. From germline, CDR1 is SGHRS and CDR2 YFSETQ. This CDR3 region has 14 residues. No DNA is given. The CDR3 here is CASSLRDRVGEQYF.

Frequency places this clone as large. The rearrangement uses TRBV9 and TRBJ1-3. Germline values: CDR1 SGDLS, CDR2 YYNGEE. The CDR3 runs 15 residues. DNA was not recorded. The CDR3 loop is CASSVAGRPGNTIYF.

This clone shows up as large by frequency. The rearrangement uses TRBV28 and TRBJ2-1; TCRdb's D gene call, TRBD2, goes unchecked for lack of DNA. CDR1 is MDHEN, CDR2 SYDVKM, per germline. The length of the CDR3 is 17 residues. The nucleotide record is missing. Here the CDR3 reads CASSQPFQREGNNEQFF.

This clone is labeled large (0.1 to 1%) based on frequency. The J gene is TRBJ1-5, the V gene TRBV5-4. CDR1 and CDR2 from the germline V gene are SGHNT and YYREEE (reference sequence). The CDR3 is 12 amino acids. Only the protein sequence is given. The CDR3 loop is CASSYDSGAQHF. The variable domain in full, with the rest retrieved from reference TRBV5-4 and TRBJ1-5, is ETGVTQSPTHLIKTRGQQVTLRCSSQSGHNTVSWYQQALGQGPQFIFQYYREEENGRGNFPPRFSGLQFPNYSSELNVNALELDDSALYLCASSYDSGAQHFGDGTRLSIL.

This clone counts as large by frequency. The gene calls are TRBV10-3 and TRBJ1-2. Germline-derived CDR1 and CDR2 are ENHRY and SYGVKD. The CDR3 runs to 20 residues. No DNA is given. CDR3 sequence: CAISESRIHGDIVANYGYTF.

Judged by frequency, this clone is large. The CDR3: CASSPGAGSNQPQHF. V usage is TRBV6-5 and J usage is TRBJ1-5; TCRdb reports TRBD1, a call that lacks DNA to check it against. The germline CDR1 and CDR2 sequences are MNHEY and SVGAGI. The CDR3 is 15 amino acids. DNA is not on record.

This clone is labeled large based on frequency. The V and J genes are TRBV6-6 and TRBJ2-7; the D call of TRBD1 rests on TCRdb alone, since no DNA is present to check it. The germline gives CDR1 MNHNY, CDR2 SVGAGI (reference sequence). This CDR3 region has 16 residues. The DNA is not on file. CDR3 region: CASSYSPGGKPYEQYF.

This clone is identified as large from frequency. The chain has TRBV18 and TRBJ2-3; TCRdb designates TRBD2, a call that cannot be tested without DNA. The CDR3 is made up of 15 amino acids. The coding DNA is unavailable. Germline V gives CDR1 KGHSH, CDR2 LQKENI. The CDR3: CASSPGLATSGTQYF.

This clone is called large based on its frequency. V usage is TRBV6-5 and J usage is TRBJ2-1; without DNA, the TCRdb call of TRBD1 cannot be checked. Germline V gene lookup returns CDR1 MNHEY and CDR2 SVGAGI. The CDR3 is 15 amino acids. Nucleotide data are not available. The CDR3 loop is CASMERDRGRDEQFF.

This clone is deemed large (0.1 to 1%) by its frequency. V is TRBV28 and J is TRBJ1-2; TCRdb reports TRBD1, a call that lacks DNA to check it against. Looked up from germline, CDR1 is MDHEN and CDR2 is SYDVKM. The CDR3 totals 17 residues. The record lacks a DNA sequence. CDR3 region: CASSLPSQQGIYYGYTF.

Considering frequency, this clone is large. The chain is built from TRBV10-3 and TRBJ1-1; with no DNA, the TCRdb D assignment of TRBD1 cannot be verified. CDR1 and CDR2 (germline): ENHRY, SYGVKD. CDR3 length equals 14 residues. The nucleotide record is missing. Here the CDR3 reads CAISGQGASTEAFF.

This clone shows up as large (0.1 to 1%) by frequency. This CDR3 is CASRRGLNTEAFF. This chain links TRBV5-1 with TRBJ1-1. CDR1 is SGHRS, CDR2 YFSETQ, per germline. This CDR3 spans 13 amino acids. No DNA was logged.

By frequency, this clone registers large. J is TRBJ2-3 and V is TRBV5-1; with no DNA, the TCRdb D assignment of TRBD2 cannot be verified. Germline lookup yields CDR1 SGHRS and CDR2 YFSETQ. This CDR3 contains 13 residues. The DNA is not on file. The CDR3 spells CASSLDGTDTQYF.

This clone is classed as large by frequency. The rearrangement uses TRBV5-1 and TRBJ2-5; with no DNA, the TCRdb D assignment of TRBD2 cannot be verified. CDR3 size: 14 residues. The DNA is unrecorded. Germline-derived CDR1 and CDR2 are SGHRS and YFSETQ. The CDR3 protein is CASSLGVSAETQYF.